This note documents a single T cell receptor (beta chain) sequence. As handled by the study authors: The authors estimated nucleated cell counts from reference gene primer amplification. Profiling relied on immunoSEQ multiplex PCR, and the TCRdb table lists in-frame clones only, not all of them. V and J calls and clone size are given by that table; D and trimming were obtained from the DNA. In the table there are roughly 120,000 clones, roughly 86% of which are singletons. The data belong to a study of blood T cell repertoires in COVID-19. As for the study in general: COVID-19 samples collected from the United States, Italy and Spain covered acute and convalescent phases. From T cells, B-cell-depleted T cells, or PBMCs came the material, which was cDNA or gDNA.

The CDR3 has 15 residues. Trimming stripped 6 bases from V and 4 bases from J, with 16 bases between. Germline V lookup: CDR1 MNHEY, CDR2 SVGEGT. The sequence was obtained from a man aged 35 to 55 with acute or convalescent COVID-19. Sequencing used peripheral blood. The rearrangement links TRBV6-2 or TRBV6-3 to TRBJ1-5; a weak D match, TRBD1 (5 bases). DNA of the CDR3: TGTGCCAGCAGCCTCTCGGGGGGAATTAATCAGCCCCAGCATTTT. As protein: CASSLSGGINQPQHF.